Below, 3 T cell receptor beta chains from the same sample are listed, as sequenced in a study of blood T cell repertoires in COVID-19. This table comes from immunoSEQ multiplex PCR, and its TCRdb copy is limited to in-frame clones, with some not included. Of 200,000 to 300,000 clones listed, more than 75% are singletons. The material sequenced was peripheral blood. All receptors derive from a woman in her sixties or seventies with active or convalescent COVID-19.

The genes are TRBV19 and TRBJ1-5, with D unclear. CDR1 and CDR2 (germline): LNHDA, SQIVND (reference sequence). With 1 base removed from V and 0 bases from J, the gap between germline ends came to 7 bases. CDR3 size: 15 residues. The CDR3 region is CASSIGGISNQPQHF. CDR3 coding DNA: TGTGCCAGTAGTATAGGAGGGATTAGCAATCAGCCCCAGCATTTT.

The J gene is TRBJ1-1, the V gene TRBV6-5; TRBD1 aligns across 9 bases. Germline V lookup: CDR1 MNHEY, CDR2 SVGAGI. The V and J ends lost 6 bases and 6 bases, in that order; junction bases with no gene match: 8. The CDR3 runs 14 residues. This chain's CDR3 is CASRSGQGSAEAFF. The CDR3 DNA reads TGTGCCAGCAGGTCGGGACAGGGCAGCGCTGAAGCTTTCTTT.

The chain couples TRBV12-3 or TRBV12-4 to TRBJ2-7; 7 positions match TRBD1. The CDR3 consists of 13 residues. After removal of 7 bases from V and 3 bases from J, the junction contained 6 bases not matched to a gene. CDR3 nucleotide sequence: TGTGCCAGCACCCAGGGACAGCTCTACGAGCAGTACTTC. As protein: CASTQGQLYEQYF.